This section outlines one T cell receptor beta chain sequence together with its context. What it recognizes is unknown. These data belong to a study of shared clonotypes between healthy human individuals. Study-level points and caveats: Read depth was anticipated to influence clonotype sharing among donors.

Among the donors, all were Caucasian adults who lived in Nashville, Tennessee. Profiling relied on immunoSEQ multiplex PCR, and the TCRdb table lists in-frame clones only, not all of them. The table records around 940,000 clones, about 80% of them present only once. Germline V CDR1 and CDR2: SGHTA, FQGNSA. The junction had 9 bases not matched to a gene; V was cut back by 4 bases and J by 4 bases. The CDR3 length is 15 residues. The sequenced sample consisted of memory CD4+ T cells sorted from blood. The sample's subset: CD45RA-negative fraction. The clonotype comes from a man aged 18 to 29 in good health. The chain has TRBV7-2 and TRBJ2-7, with TRBD2 matching over 8 bases. The CDR3 loop is CASSSTAGVRYEQYF. The CDR3 nucleotides are TGTGCCAGCAGCTCAACAGCGGGAGTTCGGTACGAGCAGTACTTC.